This T cell receptor beta chain was recovered during a study of blood T cells in healthy people across ages. Study results and limitations: PBMC samples, being unsorted, prevented any conclusive comparison of naive and antigen-experienced cells. Diversity was estimated from one million T cells, and these estimates were considered underestimates. Among T cells, TCR beta diversity per million cells dropped roughly linearly as age rose.

Sample-barcoded 5' priming and a J-beta primer mix drove a second PCR of about 6 to 11 cycles. All samples gave at least 2.5 million CDR3-containing paired-end reads. TCRdb called the 5' RACE reads again in MiXCR, with one record for every CDR3 protein. This table has about 1,400,000 distinct CDR3 sequences, 59% appearing once. About this clonotype itself: What it binds is not known.

The CDR3 has 14 residues. V was cut by 2 bases and J by 2 bases, with 10 bases left in between. Germline V gene lookup returns CDR1 MNHEY and CDR2 SVGEGT. The receptor comes from a man between 18 and 35 years old in good health. The chain is built from TRBV6-2 or TRBV6-3 and TRBJ2-7, with a possible D match to TRBD2 (5 bases). The sample was blood. CDR3 DNA: TGTGCCAGCAGTTACGAGGAGAGGGCCTACGAGCAGTACTTC. Encoded protein: CASSYEERAYEQYF.